This TCR beta chain originates from a study of blood T cell repertoires in COVID-19. The wider study: Samples representing acute and convalescent COVID-19 were sourced from the United States, Italy and Spain. PBMCs, B-cell-depleted T cells, or T cells provided the cDNA or gDNA that made up the material.

In germline, CDR1 is MDHEN, CDR2 SYDVKM. The CDR3 covers 16 residues. The ends lost 4 bases at V and 3 bases at J; junction bases unmatched: 9. How the authors handled the data: Nucleated cell number was recorded as an estimate derived from reference gene primer amplification. Method: immunoSEQ multiplex PCR; TCRdb's copy keeps in-frame clones and lacks some. For V, J and clone size, that table is used; D and trimming come from the DNA. The sample has under 30,000 clones, 87% seen once. Sequences were obtained from peripheral blood. The rearrangement links TRBV28 to TRBJ2-1; 7 positions agree with TRBD1. The source of this sequence is a human donor with active COVID-19. The donor label of this sample is uncertain. CDR3 sequence (DNA): TGTGCCAGCAGTTCCTCTGGGACAGCCAACTACAATGAGCAGTTCTTC. Translated: CASSSSGTANYNEQFF. The full variable domain, its missing parts supplied by reference TRBV28 and TRBJ2-1, is DVKVTQSSRYLVKRTGEKVFLECVQDMDHENMFWYRQDPGLGLRLIYFSYDVKMKEKGDIPEGYSVSREKKERFSLILESASTNQTSMYLCASSSSGTANYNEQFFGPGTRLTVL.